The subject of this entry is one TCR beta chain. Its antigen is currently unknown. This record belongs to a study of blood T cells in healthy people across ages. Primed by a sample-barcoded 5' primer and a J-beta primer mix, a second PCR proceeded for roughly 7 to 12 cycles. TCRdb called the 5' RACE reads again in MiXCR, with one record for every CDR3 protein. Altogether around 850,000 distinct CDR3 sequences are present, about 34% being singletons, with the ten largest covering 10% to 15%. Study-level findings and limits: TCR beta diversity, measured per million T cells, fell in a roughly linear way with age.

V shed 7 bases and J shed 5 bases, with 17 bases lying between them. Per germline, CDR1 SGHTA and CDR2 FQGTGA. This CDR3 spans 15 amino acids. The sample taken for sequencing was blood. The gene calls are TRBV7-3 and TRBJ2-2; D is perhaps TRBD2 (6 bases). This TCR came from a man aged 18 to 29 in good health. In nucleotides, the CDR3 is TGTGCCAGCACTGATCCAGGGCGGGGAACCGGGGAGCTGTTTTTT. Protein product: CASTDPGRGTGELFF. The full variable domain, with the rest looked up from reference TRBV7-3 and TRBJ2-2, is GAGVSQTPSNKVTEKGKYVELRCDPISGHTALYWYRQSLGQGPEFLIYFQGTGAADDSGLPNDRFFAVRPEGSVSTLKIQRTERGDSAVYLCASTDPGRGTGELFFGEGSRLTVL.